A selection of T cell receptor beta chains follows, all from one sample in a study of T-cell reconstitution after alpha-beta-depleted transplantation in children. MiXCR was run by TCRdb on the PCR reads, yielding one entry per CDR3 protein. The sample yields approximately 490,000 distinct CDR3 sequences, 8% to 11% seen once. This specimen was PBMCs, taken before TCRalphabeta/CD19-depleted stem cell transplant. These TCRs come from a child aged 2-9 years with inherited bone marrow failure, due to receive a stem cell transplant. CDR3s include the opening cysteine and the closing phenylalanine or tryptophan. D genes are given only for firm matches. The size entry is marked missing in some rows and otherwise reads once, few, many or a size class.

.	TRBJ1-1	many	TRBV7-9	CASSLRDPEAFF	TGTGCCAGCAGCTTAAGAGATCCTGAAGCTTTCTTT
.	TRBJ2-3	.	TRBV27	CASSLYPGLNTDTQYF	TGTGCCAGCAGTTTATACCCGGGACTTAACACAGATACGCAGTATTTT
.	TRBJ2-1	many	TRBV20-1	CSAFSSALSYNEQFF	TGCAGTGCTTTCTCCAGCGCACTCTCCTACAATGAGCAGTTCTTC
.	TRBJ2-5	many	TRBV12-3/TRBV12-4	CASSFDIPGETQYF	TGTGCCAGCAGTTTCGACATCCCGGGAGAGACCCAGTACTTC
.	TRBJ2-3	few	TRBV5-5	CASSLHRDRRTDTQYF	TGTGCCAGCAGCTTGCACCGTGACAGGCGGACAGATACGCAGTATTTT
.	TRBJ2-1	many	TRBV7-2	CASSLALRGNEQFF	TGTGCCAGCAGCTTAGCGCTTAGGGGAAATGAGCAGTTCTTC
TRBD2	TRBJ2-7	many	TRBV5-1	CASSFGLAGEDEQYF	TGTGCCAGTAGTTTTGGACTAGCGGGAGAAGACGAGCAGTACTTC
TRBD2	TRBJ2-7	many	TRBV6-2/TRBV6-3	CASSHYAGGPDEQYF	TGTGCCAGCAGTCATTATGCGGGAGGGCCAGACGAGCAGTACTTC
.	TRBJ2-7	many	TRBV12-3/TRBV12-4	CASSSSLGYEQYF	TGTGCCAGCAGTTCCTCCTTGGGCTACGAGCAGTACTTC
TRBD1	TRBJ2-7	many	TRBV28	CAGGDRGRGEQYF	TGTGCCGGAGGGGACAGGGGGCGAGGCGAGCAGTACTTC
.	TRBJ2-1	many	TRBV4-3	CASSQESGDEQFF	TGCGCCAGCAGCCAAGAATCCGGGGATGAGCAGTTCTTC
.	TRBJ2-5	many	TRBV20-1	CSVPARWIQETQYF	TGCAGTGTACCCGCCCGGTGGATCCAAGAGACCCAGTACTTC
TRBD2	TRBJ2-7	many	TRBV4-1	CASSLAGGTGEQYF	TGCGCCAGCAGTCTTGCGGGAGGGACCGGCGAGCAGTACTTC
TRBD1	TRBJ2-7	few	TRBV13	CASSFGTGGREQYF	TGTGCCAGCAGCTTCGGGACAGGGGGACGTGAGCAGTACTTC
TRBD1	TRBJ1-5	many	TRBV3-1	CASSQQGANQPQHF	TGTGCCAGCAGCCAACAGGGGGCTAATCAGCCCCAGCATTTT
.	TRBJ2-7	many	TRBV6-1	CASSERQAGGYEQYF	TGTGCCAGCAGTGAAAGACAGGCCGGGGGTTACGAGCAGTACTTC
.	TRBJ2-5	few	TRBV30	CAWTSEGPPQYF	TGTGCCTGGACCTCTGAGGGGCCTCCGCAGTACTTC